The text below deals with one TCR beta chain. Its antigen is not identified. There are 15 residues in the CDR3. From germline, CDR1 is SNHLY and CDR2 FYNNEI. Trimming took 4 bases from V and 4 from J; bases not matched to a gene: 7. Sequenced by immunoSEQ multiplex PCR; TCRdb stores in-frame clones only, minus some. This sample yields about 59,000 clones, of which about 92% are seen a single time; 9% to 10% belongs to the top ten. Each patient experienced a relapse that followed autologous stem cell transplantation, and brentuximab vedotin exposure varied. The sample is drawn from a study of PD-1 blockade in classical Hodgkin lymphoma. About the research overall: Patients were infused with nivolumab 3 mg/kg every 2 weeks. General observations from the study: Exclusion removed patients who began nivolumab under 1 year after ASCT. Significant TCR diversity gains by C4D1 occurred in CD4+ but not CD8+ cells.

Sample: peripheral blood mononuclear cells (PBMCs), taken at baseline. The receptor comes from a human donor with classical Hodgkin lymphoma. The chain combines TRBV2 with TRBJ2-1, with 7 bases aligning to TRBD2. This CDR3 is CASSGEAGAYNEQFF. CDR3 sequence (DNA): TGTGCCAGCAGTGGAGAGGCGGGAGCTTACAATGAGCAGTTCTTC.